The T cell receptor beta chain described here comes from a study of Ad26.COV2.S vaccination and SARS-CoV-2 variants. In the study overall: The donor participated in the COV1001 trial, in its Ad26.COV2.S arm.

The sample's treatment: roughly 19 received Ad26.COV2.S at low or high dose, single or two shots; about 5 received placebo; per-sample allocation not given. Day 63 after the first injection of vaccine or placebo was the sampling time. Clones were sequenced by immunoSEQ multiplex PCR, and TCRdb holds only the in-frame ones, with some missing. This table has around 370,000 clones, 85% appearing once. J lost 3 bases, V lost 5 bases, and 2 bases had no gene match. The CDR3 runs 14 residues. Per the germline V gene, CDR1 is PRHDT and CDR2 is FYEKMQ (reference sequence). General study findings and limits: Recipients of vaccine and of placebo showed similar breadth of their non-spike TCR repertoires. Estimates derived from TCR breadth and depth analyses may have underestimated total T cell responses. It was reported that spike-specific CD8+ and CD4+ T cell responses were substantially broad after vaccination.

Note on this clone: What it binds is not known.

Sequenced here: peripheral blood, sampled in a trial of Ad26.COV2.S vaccine versus placebo. The chain links TRBV13 to TRBJ2-7; 12 bases line up with TRBD2. The source of this sequence is a person aged 18-65 years who received the Ad26.COV2.S COVID-19 vaccine or a placebo. In DNA form, the CDR3 reads TGTGCCAGCAGCCCGACTAGCGGGAGCTACGAGCAGTACTTC. Amino acids: CASSPTSGSYEQYF.